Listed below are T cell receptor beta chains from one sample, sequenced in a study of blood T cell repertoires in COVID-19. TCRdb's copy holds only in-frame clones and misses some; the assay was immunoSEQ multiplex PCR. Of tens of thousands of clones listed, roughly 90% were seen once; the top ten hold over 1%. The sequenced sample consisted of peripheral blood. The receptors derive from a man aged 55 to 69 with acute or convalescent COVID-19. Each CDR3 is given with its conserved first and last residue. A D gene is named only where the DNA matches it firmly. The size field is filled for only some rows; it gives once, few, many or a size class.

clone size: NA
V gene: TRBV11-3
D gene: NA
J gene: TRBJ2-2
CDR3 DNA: TGTGCCAGCAGCTCAAGGGGAAACACCGGGGAGCTGTTTTTT
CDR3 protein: CASSSRGNTGELFF

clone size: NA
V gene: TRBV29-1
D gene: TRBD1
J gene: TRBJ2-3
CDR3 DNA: TGCAGCGTTAGGAGATCTGACAGGGGAGATACGCAGTATTTT
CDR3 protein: CSVRRSDRGDTQYF

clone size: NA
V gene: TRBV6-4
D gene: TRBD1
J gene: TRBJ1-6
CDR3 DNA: TGTGCCAGCAGACGGGACAGGGAAAATTCACCCCTCCACTTT
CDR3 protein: CASRRDRENSPLHF

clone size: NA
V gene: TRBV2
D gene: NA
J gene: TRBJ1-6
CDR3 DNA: TGTGCCAGCACTCAGGGGCCAAATTCACCCCTCCACTTT
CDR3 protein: CASTQGPNSPLHF

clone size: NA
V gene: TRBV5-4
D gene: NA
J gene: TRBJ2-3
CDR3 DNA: TGTGCCAGCGGCGGATTCACAGATACGCAGTATTTT
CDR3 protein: CASGGFTDTQYF

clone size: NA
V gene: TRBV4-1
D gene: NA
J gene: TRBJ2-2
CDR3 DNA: TGCGCCAGCAGCCCCGGGACACGGAGTGGGGAGCTGTTTTTT
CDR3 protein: CASSPGTRSGELFF

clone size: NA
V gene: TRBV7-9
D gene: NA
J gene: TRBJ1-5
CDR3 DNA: TGTGCCAGCAGCTTAGCGTCGGGGAATCAGCCCCAGCATTTT
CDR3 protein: CASSLASGNQPQHF

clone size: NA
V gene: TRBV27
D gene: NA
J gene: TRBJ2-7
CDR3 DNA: TGTGCCAGCAGTTTACAGAGGGAGGGGGTGGTCTACGAGCAGTACTTC
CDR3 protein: CASSLQREGVVYEQYF

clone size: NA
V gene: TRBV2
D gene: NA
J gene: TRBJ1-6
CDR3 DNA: TGTGCCAGCACTGAAGGGGGGGTCGGATCACCCCTCCACTTT
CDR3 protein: CASTEGGVGSPLHF

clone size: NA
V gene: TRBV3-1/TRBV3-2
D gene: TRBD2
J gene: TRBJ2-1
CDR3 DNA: TGTGCCAGCAGCCAAGGCGCTAGCGGGGGTTCTGAGCAGTTCTTC
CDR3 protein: CASSQGASGGSEQFF

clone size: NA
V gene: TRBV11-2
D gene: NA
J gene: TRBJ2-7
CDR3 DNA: TGTGCCAGCAGCTCCACCTACGAGCAGTACTTC
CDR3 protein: CASSSTYEQYF

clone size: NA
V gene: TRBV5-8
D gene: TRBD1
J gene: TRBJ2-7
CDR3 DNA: TGTGCCAGCAGCAGGGACAGACGCTACGAGCAGTACTTC
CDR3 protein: CASSRDRRYEQYF

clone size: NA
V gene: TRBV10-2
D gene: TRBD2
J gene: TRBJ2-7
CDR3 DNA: TGCGCCAGCAGTGAGTCAAGCGGGGGGCCCTACGAGCAGTACTTC
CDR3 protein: CASSESSGGPYEQYF

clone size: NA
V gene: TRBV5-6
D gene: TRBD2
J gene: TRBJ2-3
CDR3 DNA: TGTGCCAGCAGCTTACCCGGGGGGGACGCCCCAGATACGCAGTATTTT
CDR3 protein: CASSLPGGDAPDTQYF

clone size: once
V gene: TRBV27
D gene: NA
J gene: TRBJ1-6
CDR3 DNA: TGTGCCAGCAGTTTTAGATATAATTCACCCCTCCACTTT
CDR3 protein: CASSFRYNSPLHF

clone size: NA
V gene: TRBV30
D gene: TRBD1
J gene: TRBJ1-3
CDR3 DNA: TGTGCCTGGAGTAACCGCACAGGGGGCTGTGGAAACACCATATATTTT
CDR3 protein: CAWSNRTGGCGNTIYF

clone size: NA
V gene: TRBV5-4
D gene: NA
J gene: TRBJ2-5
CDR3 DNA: TGTGCCAGCAGCTTGGCCGGGGGAATGGCCTACAAAGGGGCCCAGTACTTC
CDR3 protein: CASSLAGGMAYKGAQYF

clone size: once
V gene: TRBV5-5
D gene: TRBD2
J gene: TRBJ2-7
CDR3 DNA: TGTGCCAGCAGCCCGAGGAAAACCAGACTAGCGGGCTACTACGAGCAGTACTTC
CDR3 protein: CASSPRKTRLAGYYEQYF

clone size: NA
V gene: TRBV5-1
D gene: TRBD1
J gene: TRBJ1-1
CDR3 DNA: TGCGCCAGCAGCCTGAGGACAGGCCCTGGTGAAGCTTTCTTT
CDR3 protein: CASSLRTGPGEAFF

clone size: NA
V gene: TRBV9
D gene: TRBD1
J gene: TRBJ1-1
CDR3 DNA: TGTGCCAGCAGCGTAGAGGGCAGGGGGCGCGGGGACACTGAAGCTTTCTTT
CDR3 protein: CASSVEGRGRGDTEAFF

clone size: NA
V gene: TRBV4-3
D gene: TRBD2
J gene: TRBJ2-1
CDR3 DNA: TGCGCCAGCAGCCCCGGGACTAGTGGCTATGAGCAGTTCTTC
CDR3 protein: CASSPGTSGYEQFF

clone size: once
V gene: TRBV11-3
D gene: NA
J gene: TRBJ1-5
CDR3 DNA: TGTGCCAGCAGCTTAGGAGGGGAGGGCAATCAGCCCCAGCATTTT
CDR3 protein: CASSLGGEGNQPQHF

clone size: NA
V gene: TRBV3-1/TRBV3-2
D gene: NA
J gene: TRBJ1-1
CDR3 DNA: TGTGCCAGCAGCCAGGCAGGGGTAGAGAACACTGAAGCTTTCTTT
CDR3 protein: CASSQAGVENTEAFF